This TCR beta chain originates from a study of T cells in Graves' hyperthyroidism and ophthalmopathy. Findings and limits, study-wide: The model forecast ophthalmopathy, anticipating it by a median around 6.5 months before onset.

No ophthalmopathy progression within 18 months constituted stable Graves' hyperthyroidism. On this clonotype itself: The target antigen is unknown.

Amplification targeted TCR beta CDR3 regions from RNA transcripts. TCR CDR3 regions were first amplified by RT-PCR with HTBI primers. TCRdb reprocessed the multiplex PCR reads with MiXCR, giving one entry per CDR3 protein. The data contain about 620,000 distinct CDR3 sequences, roughly 15% of them singletons. The CDR3 spans 15 residues. With 5 bases removed from V and 2 bases from J, the gap between germline ends came to 15 bases. The V gene's germline CDR1 is KGHSH and CDR2 LQKENI. The chain combines TRBV18 with TRBJ2-5; D gene uncertain. The specimen was blood. This sequence was found in a woman in her thirties with Graves' hyperthyroidism. CDR3 bases: TGTGCCAGCTCATCAGGAAGGGTCGAGCAAGAGACCCAGTACTTC. It codes for CASSSGRVEQETQYF.